These T cell receptor beta chains were read from a single sample in a study of OX40 agonist ivuxolimab in advanced cancers. Clones were read by immunoSEQ multiplex PCR, and TCRdb kept only the in-frame ones, dropping some. In the table there are some 60,000 clones, almost 95% of which are singletons. The specimen comprised CD4+ or CD8+ T cells sorted from blood, sampled in a trial of the OX40 agonist ivuxolimab. The receptors were sampled from an adult with an advanced solid tumor such as melanoma, head and neck, liver or kidney cancer. Both conserved end residues are part of each CDR3. The order of the fields is V gene, D gene, clone size, J gene, CDR3 DNA, CDR3 protein. A D gene is named only where the DNA matches it firmly. A row's size may be missing; if present it is once, few, many or a size class.

v_call: TRBV6-1; d_call: -; clone_size: -; j_call: TRBJ2-7; cdr3_nt: TGTGCCAGCAGTGAAGGCCAGGCCTACGAGCAGTACTTC; cdr3_aa: CASSEGQAYEQYF
v_call: TRBV7-2; d_call: TRBD2; clone_size: -; j_call: TRBJ2-7; cdr3_nt: TGTGCCAGCAGACGGACTAGCGGGAGCTTCGATCAGTACTTC; cdr3_aa: CASRRTSGSFDQYF
v_call: TRBV4-3; d_call: -; clone_size: -; j_call: TRBJ2-7; cdr3_nt: TGCGCCAGCAGCCTTGGGCGGGGAAACGAGCAGTACTTC; cdr3_aa: CASSLGRGNEQYF
v_call: TRBV9; d_call: TRBD2; clone_size: -; j_call: TRBJ2-1; cdr3_nt: TGTGCCAGCAGCGGGGCCGGGGGGAGAAATGAGCAGTTCTTC; cdr3_aa: CASSGAGGRNEQFF
v_call: TRBV9; d_call: TRBD1; clone_size: -; j_call: TRBJ1-4; cdr3_nt: TGTGCCAGCAGCGTAACAGGGGTAAAAAATGAAAAACTGTTTTTT; cdr3_aa: CASSVTGVKNEKLFF
v_call: TRBV25-1; d_call: TRBD1; clone_size: -; j_call: TRBJ2-7; cdr3_nt: TGTGCCAGCAGTAACAGGGGGCAGGCCTACGAGCAGTACTTC; cdr3_aa: CASSNRGQAYEQYF
v_call: TRBV11-3; d_call: TRBD2; clone_size: once; j_call: TRBJ2-7; cdr3_nt: TGTGCCAGCAGCTTAATTAGCGGGAGTGTCTACGAGCAGTACTTC; cdr3_aa: CASSLISGSVYEQYF
v_call: TRBV11-2; d_call: -; clone_size: -; j_call: TRBJ2-1; cdr3_nt: TGTGCCAGCAGCTTTTACAATGAGCAGTTCTTC; cdr3_aa: CASSFYNEQFF
v_call: TRBV21-1; d_call: -; clone_size: -; j_call: TRBJ1-4; cdr3_nt: TGTGCCAGCAGCAAAGGTTGTCGCAGGGCAACTAATGAAAAACTGTTTTTT; cdr3_aa: CASSKGCRRATNEKLFF
v_call: TRBV4-2; d_call: -; clone_size: -; j_call: TRBJ2-5; cdr3_nt: TGTGCCAGCAGCCAAAGGGGATCTGAGACCCAGTACTTC; cdr3_aa: CASSQRGSETQYF
v_call: TRBV4-3; d_call: -; clone_size: -; j_call: TRBJ2-7; cdr3_nt: TGCGCCAGCAGCCAAGTGGGAGGGGGGTCCTACGAGCAGTACTTC; cdr3_aa: CASSQVGGGSYEQYF
v_call: TRBV27; d_call: TRBD2; clone_size: -; j_call: TRBJ2-5; cdr3_nt: TGTGCCAGCAGTTCCGGGACTAGCGGGAGGACCCAGTACTTC; cdr3_aa: CASSSGTSGRTQYF
v_call: TRBV14; d_call: -; clone_size: -; j_call: TRBJ2-6; cdr3_nt: TGTGCCAGCACCGACGTCTCTGGGGCCAACGTCCTGACTTTC; cdr3_aa: CASTDVSGANVLTF
v_call: TRBV6-5; d_call: -; clone_size: -; j_call: TRBJ1-2; cdr3_nt: TGTGCCAGCACCCCACACAGTCGGGATGGCTACACCTTC; cdr3_aa: CASTPHSRDGYTF
v_call: TRBV12-5; d_call: -; clone_size: once; j_call: TRBJ1-3; cdr3_nt: TGTGCTAGTGGTTTTTCTCTTTTGGCCGGGAACACCATATATTTT; cdr3_aa: CASGFSLLAGNTIYF
v_call: TRBV6-6; d_call: TRBD1; clone_size: -; j_call: TRBJ1-2; cdr3_nt: TGTGCCAGCAGCCCAGACAGGGCGGCTGGCTACACCTTC; cdr3_aa: CASSPDRAAGYTF
v_call: TRBV28; d_call: -; clone_size: -; j_call: TRBJ1-2; cdr3_nt: TGTGCCAGCAGTTTACGAGGGTATTATGGCTACACCTTC; cdr3_aa: CASSLRGYYGYTF
v_call: TRBV5-6; d_call: -; clone_size: -; j_call: TRBJ1-2; cdr3_nt: TGTGCCAGCAGCTTCGGTTCAAAGTATGGCTACACCTTC; cdr3_aa: CASSFGSKYGYTF
v_call: TRBV28; d_call: -; clone_size: -; j_call: TRBJ1-4; cdr3_nt: TGTGCCAGCAGTCCCGTCGGGCCTAATGAAAAACTGTTTTTT; cdr3_aa: CASSPVGPNEKLFF
v_call: TRBV4-2; d_call: -; clone_size: -; j_call: TRBJ2-5; cdr3_nt: TGTGCCAGCAGCTTCCGGGACACACTACAAGAGACCCAGTACTTC; cdr3_aa: CASSFRDTLQETQYF
v_call: TRBV5-1; d_call: TRBD1; clone_size: -; j_call: TRBJ2-5; cdr3_nt: TGCGCCAGCAGCCCCGGACAGGGGGCCTCAGAGACCCAGTACTTC; cdr3_aa: CASSPGQGASETQYF
v_call: TRBV7-6; d_call: TRBD2; clone_size: -; j_call: TRBJ2-5; cdr3_nt: TGTGCCAGCAGCTTAGATGGGGCGCGGGAGGGCAAGACCCAGTACTTC; cdr3_aa: CASSLDGAREGKTQYF
v_call: TRBV9; d_call: TRBD2; clone_size: -; j_call: TRBJ2-3; cdr3_nt: TGTGCCAGCAGCCCCCATCTAGCGGGAGGGGCGGATACGCAGTATTTT; cdr3_aa: CASSPHLAGGADTQYF
v_call: TRBV6-5; d_call: -; clone_size: -; j_call: TRBJ2-7; cdr3_nt: TGTGCCAGCAGTTACACTGAGACTCTCTCCTACGAGCAGTACTTC; cdr3_aa: CASSYTETLSYEQYF
v_call: TRBV7-8; d_call: TRBD1; clone_size: once; j_call: TRBJ2-7; cdr3_nt: TGTGCCAGCAGCCCACTGGGACAGGGGGCCTACGAGCAGTACTTC; cdr3_aa: CASSPLGQGAYEQYF
v_call: TRBV28; d_call: -; clone_size: -; j_call: TRBJ2-7; cdr3_nt: TGTGCCAGCAGTTTGGGAGTCTACGAGCAGTACTTC; cdr3_aa: CASSLGVYEQYF
v_call: TRBV28; d_call: TRBD2; clone_size: -; j_call: TRBJ2-7; cdr3_nt: TGTGCCAGCAGTTTTACTAGCGGGTTCTACGAGCAGTACTTC; cdr3_aa: CASSFTSGFYEQYF
v_call: TRBV5-6; d_call: TRBD2; clone_size: -; j_call: TRBJ2-1; cdr3_nt: TGTGCCAGCAGCTACAGCGGGAGGGTTGTCTACAATGAGCAGTTCTTC; cdr3_aa: CASSYSGRVVYNEQFF
v_call: TRBV27; d_call: -; clone_size: -; j_call: TRBJ2-7; cdr3_nt: TGTGCCAGCAGTCCCCAGAGCGGAGCTCCCACCTACGAGCAGTACTTC; cdr3_aa: CASSPQSGAPTYEQYF
v_call: TRBV28; d_call: TRBD2; clone_size: -; j_call: TRBJ2-1; cdr3_nt: TGTGCCAGCAGTTTCACCGGTAGTCTAGCGGGAGGTCATGAGCAGTTCTTC; cdr3_aa: CASSFTGSLAGGHEQFF
v_call: TRBV4-1; d_call: TRBD2; clone_size: -; j_call: TRBJ2-7; cdr3_nt: TGCGCCAGCAGCCAAGGGCTAGCGGGAGGCTACGAGCAGTACTTC; cdr3_aa: CASSQGLAGGYEQYF
v_call: TRBV7-9; d_call: -; clone_size: -; j_call: TRBJ2-7; cdr3_nt: TGTGCCAGCAGCTTTGGGGCCGACAGCCTTGAGCAGTACTTC; cdr3_aa: CASSFGADSLEQYF
v_call: TRBV15; d_call: -; clone_size: -; j_call: TRBJ2-1; cdr3_nt: TGTGCCACCGGGGACGGATCCTACAATGAGCAGTTCTTC; cdr3_aa: CATGDGSYNEQFF
v_call: TRBV7-9; d_call: -; clone_size: -; j_call: TRBJ1-1; cdr3_nt: TGTGCCAGCAGCCTCTGGGAGGGGATGAACACTGAAGCTTTCTTT; cdr3_aa: CASSLWEGMNTEAFF
v_call: TRBV7-9; d_call: -; clone_size: -; j_call: TRBJ2-7; cdr3_nt: TGTGCCAGCAGCCCGAACCCCTACGAGCAGTACTTC; cdr3_aa: CASSPNPYEQYF
v_call: TRBV5-1; d_call: -; clone_size: -; j_call: TRBJ1-2; cdr3_nt: TGCGCCAGCAGCTTGGTGATGACTCCCTCTAACTATGGCTACACCTTC; cdr3_aa: CASSLVMTPSNYGYTF
v_call: TRBV4-3; d_call: TRBD1; clone_size: -; j_call: TRBJ2-7; cdr3_nt: TGCGCCAGCAGCCAGGACAGGGGGTTCTACGAGCAGTACTTC; cdr3_aa: CASSQDRGFYEQYF
v_call: TRBV4-3; d_call: -; clone_size: -; j_call: TRBJ2-7; cdr3_nt: TGCGCCAGCAGCCCCGGACTACGGACCTACGAGCAGTACTTC; cdr3_aa: CASSPGLRTYEQYF
v_call: TRBV7-9; d_call: TRBD1; clone_size: -; j_call: TRBJ1-1; cdr3_nt: TGTGCCAGCAGCCTGGGGACAGGGGCCGAAGCTTTCTTT; cdr3_aa: CASSLGTGAEAFF
v_call: TRBV5-1; d_call: -; clone_size: -; j_call: TRBJ2-7; cdr3_nt: TGCGCCAGCAGCTTGGGCGGAGAAGCACTTGCAAAGCGATACGAGCAGTACTTC; cdr3_aa: CASSLGGEALAKRYEQYF
v_call: TRBV9; d_call: -; clone_size: -; j_call: TRBJ2-2; cdr3_nt: TGTGCCAGCAGCGGGGGAAGTGGGGAGCTGTTTTTT; cdr3_aa: CASSGGSGELFF
v_call: TRBV19; d_call: TRBD1; clone_size: -; j_call: TRBJ2-7; cdr3_nt: TGTGCCAGTAGCGGGGGACAGGGGTTCGGCTACGAGCAGTACTTC; cdr3_aa: CASSGGQGFGYEQYF
v_call: TRBV6-5; d_call: -; clone_size: -; j_call: TRBJ2-1; cdr3_nt: TGTGCCAGCAGTTATTCTGTTCTGGACCTCTACATGTTCTTC; cdr3_aa: CASSYSVLDLYMFF
v_call: TRBV2; d_call: -; clone_size: few; j_call: TRBJ1-5; cdr3_nt: TGTGCCAGCAAAGACGGTTATAGCAATCAGCCCCAGCATTTT; cdr3_aa: CASKDGYSNQPQHF
v_call: TRBV7-9; d_call: -; clone_size: -; j_call: TRBJ2-7; cdr3_nt: TGTGCCAGCAGCTTACCAAGCCCCGCCGAGCAGTACTTC; cdr3_aa: CASSLPSPAEQYF
v_call: TRBV6-5; d_call: -; clone_size: -; j_call: TRBJ2-7; cdr3_nt: TGTGCCAGCAGCCTCAAGCAGGCCCTCTCCTACGAGCAGTACTTC; cdr3_aa: CASSLKQALSYEQYF
v_call: TRBV7-9; d_call: TRBD2; clone_size: -; j_call: TRBJ2-3; cdr3_nt: TGTGCCAGCCCGGGGGGGCGCACAGATACGCAGTATTTT; cdr3_aa: CASPGGRTDTQYF
v_call: TRBV6-5; d_call: TRBD2; clone_size: once; j_call: TRBJ2-2; cdr3_nt: TGTGCCGGAGGGACTATTAACACCGGGGAGCTGTTTTTT; cdr3_aa: CAGGTINTGELFF
v_call: TRBV27; d_call: TRBD1; clone_size: -; j_call: TRBJ2-5; cdr3_nt: TGTGCCAGCAGTACCCTTGGGACAGGGAACCAAGAGACCCAGTACTTC; cdr3_aa: CASSTLGTGNQETQYF
v_call: TRBV11-3; d_call: TRBD1; clone_size: -; j_call: TRBJ2-7; cdr3_nt: TGTGCCAGCAGCCCGGGGACAGGGGCTGGGTACGAGCAGTACTTC; cdr3_aa: CASSPGTGAGYEQYF
v_call: TRBV30; d_call: -; clone_size: once; j_call: TRBJ1-1; cdr3_nt: TGTGCCTGGAGTGTAATGGAGAACACTGAAGCTTTCTTT; cdr3_aa: CAWSVMENTEAFF
v_call: TRBV2; d_call: TRBD2; clone_size: -; j_call: TRBJ2-3; cdr3_nt: TGTGCCAGCACAAGATTAGCGGGAGGGCCTGAAGATACGCAGTATTTT; cdr3_aa: CASTRLAGGPEDTQYF
v_call: TRBV2; d_call: -; clone_size: -; j_call: TRBJ2-7; cdr3_nt: TGTGCCAGCAGTGAAGCCCAACAGATCCTCGTTAGCTCCTACGAGCAGTACTTC; cdr3_aa: CASSEAQQILVSSYEQYF
v_call: TRBV4-3; d_call: -; clone_size: -; j_call: TRBJ1-2; cdr3_nt: TGCGCCAGCAGCCAAGACAGGCTCAGGGGAGGCTACACCTTC; cdr3_aa: CASSQDRLRGGYTF